This T cell receptor (beta chain) was found in a study of early T cells in non-severe SARS-CoV-2 infection. The overall study: Chains from this unsorted whole-blood bulk RNA could not be paired.

This clonotype was observed a few times. As yet, its antigen is unknown. As part of library construction, unique molecular identifiers were attached to individual cDNA molecules. TCRdb reprocessed the 5' RACE reads with MiXCR, giving one entry per CDR3 protein. The table includes around 70,000 distinct CDR3 sequences, about 16% detected once. Study-wide findings and caveats: VDJdb matching, biased toward anti-spike CD8 responses, missed private and CD4 specificities.

Germline trimming cut 8 bases from V and 4 bases from J; bases unmatched to any gene: 9. The CDR3 contains 14 residues. Per the germline V gene, CDR1 is MNHEY and CDR2 is SMNVEV (reference sequence). Material for sequencing was whole blood. This clonotype was obtained from an adult who was a healthcare worker with PCR-confirmed SARS-CoV-2 infection or an uninfected control (not recorded which). The chain joins TRBV27 to TRBJ2-7; the match to TRBD2 covers 9 bases. CDR3 region: CASGSGTSLYEQYF. CDR3 sequence (DNA): TGTGCCAGCGGCTCCGGGACTAGCCTATACGAGCAGTACTTC.